One sample yielded the 29 T cell receptor beta chains listed below, sequenced in a study of identical twins. TCRdb reprocessed the 5' RACE reads via MiXCR and lists one record per CDR3 protein. The sample holds some 1,600,000 distinct CDR3 sequences; around 29% are singletons and the top ten take 0.25% to 0.3%. Input material: cord blood. These receptors all stem from a newborn girl in good health.

The chain joins TRBV12-3 or TRBV12-4 to TRBJ2-1; possibly TRBD1 for D (6 bases). This CDR3 has 14 residues. V lost 6 bases, J lost 7 bases, and 16 bases lay in between. CDR3 protein: CASSQRRTGNEQFF. DNA of the CDR3: TGTGCCAGCAGCCAAAGACGTACAGGGAATGAGCAGTTCTTC.

CDR3 protein: CASSGLTGASYEQYF. DNA of the CDR3: TGTGCCAGCAGTGGATTGACAGGGGCCTCCTACGAGCAGTACTTC. The genes are TRBV2 and TRBJ2-7; TRBD1 agrees at 8 bases. With 4 bases clipped from V and 0 bases from J, the junction kept 5 bases outside the gene matches. This CDR3 comprises 15 residues. Germline V gene data show CDR1 as SNHLY and CDR2 as FYNNEI. Supplemented by reference TRBV2 and TRBJ2-7, the full variable domain reads EPEVTQTPSHQVTQMGQEVILRCVPISNHLYFYWYRQILGQKVEFLVSFYNNEISEKSEIFDDQFSVERPDGSNFTLKIRSTKLEDSAMYFCASSGLTGASYEQYFGPGTRLTVT.

This rearrangement joins TRBV28 to TRBJ1-1; 8 bases align to TRBD1. The CDR3 has 15 amino acids. V gave up 6 bases and J gave up 1 base; unmatched junction bases: 7. Germline V gives CDR1 MDHEN, CDR2 SYDVKM. This chain's CDR3 is CASRPDRGANTEAFF. For the CDR3, the DNA is TGTGCCAGCAGACCCGACAGGGGCGCGAACACTGAAGCTTTCTTT. Supplemented by reference TRBV28 and TRBJ1-1, the full variable domain reads DVKVTQSSRYLVKRTGEKVFLECVQDMDHENMFWYRQDPGLGLRLIYFSYDVKMKEKGDIPEGYSVSREKKERFSLILESASTNQTSMYLCASRPDRGANTEAFFGQGTRLTVV.

The rearrangement joins TRBV5-1 to TRBJ1-1, with a possible D match to TRBD1 (5 bases). The CDR3 has 14 amino acids. V was pared by 0 bases and J by 7 bases, with 13 bases between. CDR1 is SGHRS and CDR2 is YFSETQ in the germline V gene. The CDR3 nucleotides are TGCGCCAGCAGCTTGGCCGACAGACCCCGTGAAGCTTTCTTT. It codes for CASSLADRPREAFF.

The rearrangement joins TRBV11-2 to TRBJ2-1, with 7 bases lining up with TRBD2. Unmatched junction bases numbered 10, after V lost 5 bases and J lost 3 bases. The CDR3 consists of 16 residues. The germline gives CDR1 SGHAT, CDR2 FQNNGV. The CDR3 loop is CASSLGLERSYNEQFF. The DNA of the CDR3 is TGTGCCAGCAGCCTCGGACTAGAACGTAGCTACAATGAGCAGTTCTTC.

This clonotype appeared many times. The chain employs TRBV5-1 and TRBJ1-6; 7 nucleotides line up with TRBD1. The germline V gene has CDR1 SGHRS and CDR2 YFSETQ. This CDR3 spans 14 amino acids. J gave up 6 bases and V 0 bases, and 0 bases lay outside the gene matches. CDR3: CASSLDRGNSPLHF. CDR3 DNA: TGCGCCAGCAGCTTGGACAGGGGTAATTCACCCCTCCACTTT. The full variable domain, with the rest looked up from reference TRBV5-1 and TRBJ1-6, is KAGVTQTPRYLIKTRGQQVTLSCSPISGHRSVSWYQQTPGQGLQFLFEYFSETQRNKGNFPGRFSGRQFSNSRSEMNVSTLELGDSALYLCASSLDRGNSPLHFGNGTRLTVT.

This clonotype has a handful of counts. V gene TRBV5-1 combines with J gene TRBJ2-4; D is unresolved. The DNA end lines up better with TRBJ2-7; the J call may be wrong. Germline V lookup: CDR1 SGHRS, CDR2 YFSETQ. There are 14 residues in the CDR3. This CDR3 reads CASSLSYWVREQYF. In DNA, the CDR3 is TGCGCCAGCAGCTTGTCCTATTGGGTGCGCGAGCAGTACTTC.

A word on this clonotype: The junction and the germline gene differ at one end; a read error may be behind it. The DNA of the CDR3 is TGCAGTGCTAGATATGGACTGACATATGGCTGCACCTTC. Its protein product is CSARYGLTYGCTF. The chain combines TRBV20-1 with TRBJ1-2; no firm D call. This CDR3 spans 13 amino acids. Germline lookup yields CDR1 DFQATT and CDR2 SNEGSKA (reference sequence).

This clonotype was detected many times. The junction and the germline gene differ at one end; a read error may be behind it. The V call is TRBV7-2, the J call TRBJ2-1; D possibly corresponds to TRBD2 (6 bases). Germline lookup yields CDR1 SGHTA and CDR2 FQGNSA. The CDR3 extends over 15 amino acids. The CDR3, as DNA: TGTGCCAGCAGTTTAGGGCGGGGACGGTACAATGAGCAGTTCTTC. Amino acid sequence: CASSLGRGRYNEQFF.

The V call is TRBV7-2, the J call TRBJ2-7; 7 positions match TRBD2. The trim removed 1 base at V and 4 bases at J, leaving 19 bases unmatched. Germline CDR1 reads SGHTA; CDR2 reads FQGNSA. The CDR3 consists of 19 residues. CDR3 sequence: CASSLVGSPGLLFSYEQYF. The DNA for the CDR3 is TGTGCCAGCAGCTTAGTAGGCTCCCCGGGACTACTTTTTTCGTACGAGCAGTACTTC.

The chain carries TRBV27 and TRBJ1-1; tentative D call: TRBD1 (5 bases). This CDR3 comprises 13 residues. CDR1 MNHEY and CDR2 SMNVEV come from the germline V gene (reference sequence). Trimming took off 11 bases at V and 1 base at J, with 14 bases between the two ends. CDR3 protein: CAAGRQGNTEAFF. The CDR3 coding sequence is TGTGCCGCAGGAAGGCAGGGGAACACTGAAGCTTTCTTT.

This clonotype came up a few times. This chain uses TRBV6-1 with TRBJ2-7; 7 nucleotides match TRBD1. The germline V gene has CDR1 MNHNS and CDR2 SASEGT. The trim removed 5 bases at V and 7 bases at J, leaving 8 bases unmatched. The CDR3 contains 13 residues. The CDR3 sequence: CASSKTGLREQYF. CDR3 DNA: TGTGCCAGCAGTAAGACAGGGCTGCGGGAGCAGTACTTC.

Of note for this clonotype: A much larger clone lies one base from this, so it may be a read error. The chain links TRBV20-1 to TRBJ2-3; D possibly corresponds to TRBD2 (6 bases). This CDR3 region has 14 residues. Germline V gene sequence: CDR1 DFQATT, CDR2 SNEGSKA (reference sequence). CDR3 protein: CSARRGTSTDMQYF. CDR3 sequence (DNA): TGCAGTGCTAGACGGGGTACTAGCACAGATATGCAGTATTTT.

The table lists this clonotype with many counts. The chain is built from TRBV28 and TRBJ2-5; 8 nucleotides agree with TRBD2. The CDR3 covers 11 residues. Germline V gene data show CDR1 as MDHEN and CDR2 as SYDVKM. The CDR3 region is CVVSGTWEQYF. CDR3 nucleotides: TGTGTCGTTAGCGGGACTTGGGAGCAGTACTTC.

In its sample, this clonotype was seen a few times. The rearrangement uses TRBV11-3 and TRBJ2-7, with 7 bases that match TRBD1. The V segment lost 0 bases and the J segment 4 bases; nucleotides outside the gene matches: 15. Germline V gene sequence: CDR1 SGHNT, CDR2 YENEEA. The CDR3 sequence is 18 residues long. CDR3 sequence (DNA): TGTGCCAGCAGCTTAGATCCCTCTCGACAGGGCTGTCTTTACGAGCAGTACTTC. Translated: CASSLDPSRQGCLYEQYF.

The chain links TRBV25-1 to TRBJ2-1; 9 nucleotides align to TRBD2. V dropped 9 bases and J dropped 3; count of bases not matched to a gene: 3. CDR1 is MGHDK and CDR2 is SYGVNS in the germline V gene. This CDR3 is built from 13 residues. CDR3 sequence: CARKRGVYNEQFF. CDR3 coding DNA: TGTGCCAGGAAGCGGGGGGTCTACAATGAGCAGTTCTTC.

The J gene is TRBJ2-1, the V gene TRBV28, with D hard to call. In germline, CDR1 is MDHEN, CDR2 SYDVKM. This CDR3 region has 12 residues. Trimming pared 3 bases from V and 7 bases from J, leaving 7 bases between. CDR3 loop: CASSFVKNEQFF. The CDR3 DNA is TGTGCCAGCAGTTTTGTTAAGAATGAGCAGTTCTTC.

V usage is TRBV10-3 and J usage is TRBJ2-5; TRBD1 matches at 9 bases. The germline V gene encodes CDR1 ENHRY and CDR2 SYGVKD. With V trimmed by 8 bases and J by 3 bases, 10 bases remained unmatched. CDR3 length equals 15 residues. CDR3 residues: CAIYQPGQGKETQYF. The CDR3 bases are TGTGCCATCTACCAACCTGGACAGGGGAAAGAGACCCAGTACTTC.

This chain joins TRBV5-4 and TRBJ1-1; D remains unclear. The V end lost 4 bases, the J end lost 7 bases, and 14 bases lay between the germline ends. This CDR3 comprises 13 residues. CDR1 SGHNT and CDR2 YYREEE come from the germline V gene (reference sequence). The CDR3 coding sequence is TGTGCCAGCAGCCTCGGACCTCGCGTTGAAGCTTTCTTT. Translating gives CASSLGPRVEAFF.

The V call is TRBV6-4, the J call TRBJ1-4; no firm D call. With 2 bases removed from V and 7 bases from J, the gap between germline ends came to 17 bases. The CDR3 runs to 16 residues. Germline V CDR1 and CDR2: MRHNA, SNTAGT. The CDR3 protein is CASSDPRQSPAEKLFF. In DNA, the CDR3 is TGTGCCAGCAGTGACCCCAGGCAGAGTCCTGCTGAAAAACTGTTTTTT.

The J gene is TRBJ1-6, the V gene TRBV27; D is ambiguous. Germline CDR1 reads MNHEY; CDR2 reads SMNVEV (reference sequence). Trimming pared 2 bases from V and 7 bases from J, leaving 12 bases between. The CDR3 contains 15 residues. This CDR3 is CASSLETTGNSPLHF. The CDR3 coding sequence is TGTGCCAGCAGTTTAGAGACGACTGGGAATTCACCCCTCCACTTT.

The J gene is TRBJ1-5, the V gene TRBV6-6; a possible D gene is TRBD1 (6 bases). V shed 7 bases and J shed 5 bases, with 15 bases lying between them. Germline V lookup: CDR1 MNHNY, CDR2 SVGAGI (reference sequence). The CDR3 covers 14 residues. CDR3 amino acids: CASNRGTRDQPQHF. CDR3 nucleotides: TGTGCCAGCAACCGAGGGACAAGGGATCAGCCCCAGCATTTT.

This chain links TRBV5-1 with TRBJ1-1; weak D call: TRBD1 (6 bases). The CDR3 totals 14 residues. V was shortened by 2 bases and J by 4 bases, with 12 bases between the two germline ends. The germline V gene encodes CDR1 SGHRS and CDR2 YFSETQ. CDR3 in DNA: TGCGCCAGCAGCTTTTTACAGGGCTCCACTGAAGCTTTCTTT. Translation gives CASSFLQGSTEAFF.

The J gene is TRBJ1-5, the V gene TRBV20-1; D is uncertain. V gave up 7 bases and J gave up 3 bases, with 10 bases separating them. The CDR3 runs to 12 residues. Germline CDR1 reads DFQATT; CDR2 reads SNEGSKA (reference sequence). DNA for the CDR3: TGCAGTGTGGTCAGGTTCAATCAGCCCCAGCATTTT. It yields the protein CSVVRFNQPQHF.

This clonotype was seen only a few times. V gene TRBV20-1 combines with J gene TRBJ1-2, with TRBD1 matching 8 bases. This CDR3 is built from 12 residues. Germline trimming cut 4 bases from V and 4 bases from J; bases unmatched to any gene: 2. The germline CDR1 and CDR2 sequences are DFQATT and SNEGSKA (reference sequence). The DNA of the CDR3 is TGCAGTGCTAAAGACAGGGGCTATGGCTACACCTTC. It yields the protein CSAKDRGYGYTF.

The V gene is TRBV28, the J gene TRBJ2-7, with 7 bases that match TRBD2. The CDR3 totals 15 residues. Trimming cost V 6 bases and J 2 bases; bases outside gene matches: 10. Germline-derived CDR1 and CDR2 are MDHEN and SYDVKM. CDR3 protein: CASSTLGGGAYEQYF. In nucleotides, the CDR3 is TGTGCCAGCAGCACTCTGGGGGGAGGGGCCTACGAGCAGTACTTC.

A few counts support this clonotype. This sequence joins TRBV28 and TRBJ2-5; 7 nucleotides match TRBD1. This CDR3 is built from 15 residues. The V gene end was trimmed by 6 bases and the J gene end by 1 base; junction bases not matched to a gene: 8. Germline V lookup: CDR1 MDHEN, CDR2 SYDVKM. The CDR3 is CASSETGTAQETQYF. For the CDR3, the DNA is TGTGCCAGCAGCGAAACCGGGACAGCCCAAGAGACCCAGTACTTC.

V and J are TRBV28 and TRBJ1-5; D unclear. This CDR3 spans 13 amino acids. The germline gives CDR1 MDHEN, CDR2 SYDVKM. V was shortened by 5 bases and J by 4 bases, with 9 bases between the two germline ends. DNA of the CDR3: TGTGCCAGCAGTCCCCCTATTAATCAGCCCCAGCATTTT. Amino acid sequence: CASSPPINQPQHF.

The chain uses TRBV10-3 and TRBJ1-5, with TRBD1 matching 9 bases. Trimming at V came to 0 bases and at J to 2 bases, leaving 8 bases not matched to a gene. In germline, CDR1 is ENHRY, CDR2 SYGVKD. The CDR3 totals 18 residues. The CDR3 DNA sequence: TGTGCCATCAGTGAGTCGGGACAGGGTCTCAATGGCAATCAGCCCCAGCATTTT. It specifies CAISESGQGLNGNQPQHF.